The 19 T cell receptor beta chains below come from one sample, sequenced in a study of blood T cell repertoires in COVID-19. Clones were read by immunoSEQ multiplex PCR, and TCRdb kept only the in-frame ones, dropping some. This table has roughly 150,000 clones, around four fifths appearing once. Sequencing was performed on peripheral blood. The receptor set was obtained from a woman aged 80 or over with COVID-19, enrolled during active disease.

The chain couples TRBV6-5 to TRBJ1-2; 9 bases fit TRBD1. The CDR3 is 14 residues long. J gave up 4 bases and V 5 bases, and 5 bases lay outside the gene matches. Germline CDR1 and CDR2: MNHEY and SVGAGI. The CDR3 coding sequence is TGTGCCAGCAGTAACACAGGGGGCCCCTATGGCTACACCTTC. It yields the protein CASSNTGGPYGYTF.

The chain recombines TRBV29-1 with TRBJ2-3, with 8 bases that match TRBD2. J lost 5 bases, V lost 5 bases, and 9 bases had no gene match. Per the germline V gene, CDR1 is SQVTM and CDR2 is ANQGSEA. This CDR3 region has 14 residues. As DNA, the CDR3 is TGCAGCGTTTTAGGGGGGACTAGAATAGATACGCAGTATTTT. Protein product: CSVLGGTRIDTQYF.

J is TRBJ1-1 and V is TRBV6-5, with TRBD1 identical over 8 bases. This CDR3 is 14 amino acids long. Per germline, CDR1 MNHEY and CDR2 SVGAGI. V lost 5 bases, J lost 4 bases, and 6 bases stayed unmatched. For the CDR3, the DNA is TGTGCCAGCAGTCGGACAGGGTCTAGCACTGAAGCTTTCTTT. As protein: CASSRTGSSTEAFF.

The chain employs TRBV9 and TRBJ1-6; 8 bases are a match to TRBD1. The V gene's germline CDR1 is SGDLS and CDR2 YYNGEE. The CDR3 sequence is 15 residues long. Trimming cost V 0 bases and J 7 bases; bases outside gene matches: 3. The CDR3 reads CASSVGDRGNSPLHF. In DNA form, the CDR3 reads TGTGCCAGCAGCGTAGGCGACAGGGGCAATTCACCCCTCCACTTT.

The chain uses TRBV6-5 and TRBJ1-6; 9 bases agree with TRBD1. With 7 bases clipped from V and 7 bases from J, the junction kept 8 bases outside the gene matches. The CDR3 has 15 residues. Germline CDR1 MNHEY, CDR2 SVGAGI. The CDR3 DNA is TGTGCCAGCAAATCATTGACAGGGGGAAATTCACCCCTCCACTTT. Encoded protein: CASKSLTGGNSPLHF.

The V call is TRBV25-1, the J call TRBJ1-6; TRBD1 might be the D (5 bases). The CDR3 spans 15 residues. The germline V and J ends were trimmed by 4 bases and 7 bases, with 14 bases remaining between them. The germline CDR1 and CDR2 sequences are MGHDK and SYGVNS. CDR3: CASSVGNRQNSPLHF. CDR3 sequence (DNA): TGTGCCAGCAGTGTCGGTAACAGGCAAAATTCACCCCTCCACTTT.

The rearrangement links TRBV9 to TRBJ1-3; TRBD1 aligns across 7 bases. Germline CDR1 SGDLS, CDR2 YYNGEE. This CDR3 has 15 residues. V trimming: 4 bases; J trimming: 3 bases; junction bases outside the gene matches: 7. DNA of the CDR3: TGTGCCAGCAGCTTAAGCACAGGGGATGGAAACACCATATATTTT. Protein sequence: CASSLSTGDGNTIYF.

This clone was picked up one time. This CDR3 is CASSFDGGYGYTF. The CDR3 DNA sequence: TGTGCCAGCAGCTTCGACGGGGGCTATGGCTACACCTTC. This chain connects TRBV7-9 to TRBJ1-2, with D perhaps TRBD1 (5 bases). Germline V gene data show CDR1 as SEHNR and CDR2 as FQNEAQ (reference sequence). The CDR3 spans 13 residues. Deletions cut 3 bases from V and 4 bases from J, with 9 bases between. The full variable domain, with the rest looked up from reference TRBV7-9 and TRBJ1-2, is DTGVSQNPRHKITKRGQNVTFRCDPISEHNRLYWYRQTLGQGPEFLTYFQNEAQLEKSRLLSDRFSAERPKGSFSTLEIQRTEQGDSAMYLCASSFDGGYGYTFGSGTRLTVV.

J is TRBJ1-2 and V is TRBV9; D not resolved. Between the trimmed V and J ends, which lost 0 bases and 8 bases, there was a span of 8 bases. From germline, CDR1 is SGDLS and CDR2 YYNGEE. The CDR3 has 12 amino acids. The CDR3 nucleotides read TGTGCCAGCAGCGTAGTGGCAGGCGGCTACACCTTC. Amino acids: CASSVVAGGYTF.

The V call is TRBV7-9, the J call TRBJ2-5; D gene uncertain. Trimming left V 4 bases short and J 3 bases short, with 3 bases between. CDR3 length: 11 amino acids. Per the germline V gene, CDR1 is SEHNR and CDR2 is FQNEAQ (reference sequence). CDR3 in DNA: TGTGCCAGCAGCTCAAAAGAGACCCAGTACTTC. Translated: CASSSKETQYF.

This chain connects TRBV11-2 to TRBJ2-3, with D maybe TRBD2 (6 bases). Germline CDR1 is SGHAT and CDR2 is FQNNGV. Trimming pared 0 bases from V and 0 bases from J, leaving 10 bases between. The CDR3 runs 16 residues. CDR3 in amino acids: CASSLEGGVSTDTQYF. The CDR3 DNA reads as TGTGCCAGCAGCTTAGAGGGCGGGGTTAGCACAGATACGCAGTATTTT. Full variable domain (outside the CDR3, taken from reference TRBV11-2 and TRBJ2-3): EAGVAQSPRYKIIEKRQSVAFWCNPISGHATLYWYQQILGQGPKLLIQFQNNGVVDDSQLPKDRFSAERLKGVDSTLKIQPAKLEDSAVYLCASSLEGGVSTDTQYFGPGTRLTVL.

The rearrangement links TRBV24-1 to TRBJ1-5; 7 bases map to TRBD1. Germline CDR1 and CDR2: KGHDR and SFDVKD. Trimming cost V 4 bases and J 2 bases; bases outside gene matches: 16. The CDR3 has 19 amino acids. CDR3 in DNA: TGTGCCACCAGTGAATCACCGGGACAGAGACAGAATGGCAATCAGCCCCAGCATTTT. Translating it yields CATSESPGQRQNGNQPQHF.

This chain joins TRBV15 and TRBJ1-1, with TRBD1 as a possible D gene (6 bases). In germline, CDR1 is LNHNV, CDR2 YYDKDF (reference sequence). CDR3 length: 12 residues. V was pared by 4 bases and J by 9 bases, with 12 bases between. The CDR3 protein is CATSKTRDKAFF. CDR3 nucleotide sequence: TGTGCCACCAGCAAAACCCGGGACAAAGCTTTCTTT. Filled out from reference TRBV15 and TRBJ1-1, the complete variable domain reads DAMVIQNPRYQVTQFGKPVTLSCSQTLNHNVMYWYQQKSSQAPKLLFHYYDKDFNNEADTPDNFQSRRPNTSFCFLDIRSPGLGDTAMYLCATSKTRDKAFFGQGTRLTVV.

The rearrangement uses TRBV19 and TRBJ1-3; D call uncertain. The CDR3 totals 13 residues. The V gene's germline CDR1 is LNHDA and CDR2 SQIVND (reference sequence). The V end lost 5 bases, the J end lost 8 bases, and 13 bases lay between the germline ends. In DNA form, the CDR3 reads TGTGCCAGTAGTCGACGGACTATAGACACCATATATTTT. It is translated as CASSRRTIDTIYF.

Comments on this clone: Other DNA sequences within the sample encode an identical CDR3. V usage is TRBV18 and J usage is TRBJ2-3; D gene unclear. The CDR3 extends over 13 amino acids. Looked up from germline, CDR1 is KGHSH and CDR2 is LQKENI. V lost 3 bases and J 2 bases, leaving 6 bases between the germline ends. The CDR3, as DNA: TGTGCCAGCTCACCTCCTTCCACAGATACGCAGTATTTT. Amino acid sequence: CASSPPSTDTQYF.

Here the CDR3 reads CASSQGTSGRFGTDTQYF. In nucleotides, the CDR3 is TGTGCCAGCAGCCAAGGGACTAGCGGGAGATTTGGCACAGATACGCAGTATTTT. This chain connects TRBV7-9 to TRBJ2-3, with TRBD2 identical over 14 bases. The ends lost 5 bases at V and 1 base at J; junction bases unmatched: 8. The CDR3 spans 18 residues. CDR1 is SEHNR, CDR2 FQNEAQ, per germline (reference sequence).

This clone was seen at least ten times. The chain recombines TRBV5-1 with TRBJ2-7; 16 positions agree with TRBD2. The germline V gene has CDR1 SGHRS and CDR2 YFSETQ. With V trimmed by 4 bases and J by 1 base, 5 bases remained unmatched. The CDR3 contains 17 residues. CDR3 DNA: TGCGCCAGCAGCGGGGGACTAGCGGGAGGGAGGTCCTACGAGCAGTACTTC. It encodes CASSGGLAGGRSYEQYF.

The rearrangement joins TRBV7-8 to TRBJ2-3; 10 bases align to TRBD1. Germline V gene sequence: CDR1 SGHVS, CDR2 FQNEAQ. The CDR3 length is 15 residues. Losses at the gene ends were 5 bases for V and 3 bases for J; bases not matched to a gene: 5. This chain's CDR3 is CASSPGQGVTDTQYF. Written as DNA, the CDR3 is TGTGCCAGCAGCCCAGGACAGGGGGTTACAGATACGCAGTATTTT.

The V gene is TRBV2, the J gene TRBJ1-1; D gene unclear. The CDR3 runs to 14 residues. The V gene lost 4 bases and the J gene lost 1 base, with 10 bases spanning the gap. Germline V gene data show CDR1 as SNHLY and CDR2 as FYNNEI. CDR3 sequence (DNA): TGTGCCAGCAGTGGCCCCCTAGGGAACACTGAAGCTTTCTTT. This encodes CASSGPLGNTEAFF.